Shown below are 12 T cell receptor beta chains from a single sample sequenced in a study of blood T cell repertoires in COVID-19. Generated by immunoSEQ multiplex PCR, the TCRdb table keeps only in-frame clones and is missing some. The table lists more than 300,000 clones, 90% to 95% of them singletons. Sequenced sample: PBMCs or T cells enriched from blood (not recorded which). The receptors come from a woman younger than 45 who had been exposed to COVID-19.

V and J are TRBV6-5 and TRBJ2-2; maybe TRBD2 (6 bases). Trimming shortened V by 5 bases and J by 5 bases, and 15 bases separated the two germline ends. The CDR3 length is 15 residues. Germline-derived CDR1 and CDR2 are MNHEY and SVGAGI. CDR3 sequence reads: CASSRTTPGTGELFF. The DNA of the CDR3 is TGTGCCAGCAGTCGGACTACCCCGGGTACCGGGGAGCTGTTTTTT.

This rearrangement joins TRBV7-2 to TRBJ1-6; D is uncertain. The CDR3 has 16 amino acids. In germline, CDR1 is SGHTA, CDR2 FQGNSA. The V and J ends lost 4 bases and 6 bases respectively, with 16 bases between them. The CDR3 reads CASSSTSTARNSPLHF. CDR3 nucleotides: TGTGCCAGCAGCTCCACATCTACAGCCCGTAATTCACCCCTCCACTTT.

This sequence joins TRBV15 and TRBJ1-1; D gene uncertain. The germline V and J ends were trimmed by 0 bases and 6 bases, with 5 bases remaining between them. The CDR3 has 12 amino acids. Germline V CDR1 and CDR2: LNHNV, YYDKDF (reference sequence). For the CDR3, the DNA is TGTGCCACCAGCAGAGACGGTTCTGAAGCTTTCTTT. Translation: CATSRDGSEAFF.

The chain combines TRBV7-9 with TRBJ2-5; no clear D. CDR1 is SEHNR, CDR2 FQNEAQ, per germline (reference sequence). This CDR3 has 16 amino acids. V was shortened by 1 base and J by 0 bases, with 12 bases between the two germline ends. The CDR3 DNA reads as TGTGCCAGCAGCTTAGGAGGATACCGGGACCAAGAGACCCAGTACTTC. Amino acids: CASSLGGYRDQETQYF.

The J gene is TRBJ1-3, the V gene TRBV6-2 or TRBV6-3; D perhaps matches TRBD1 (5 bases). Looked up from germline, CDR1 is MNHEY and CDR2 is SVGEGT. The V end lost 2 bases, the J end lost 4 bases, and 12 bases lay between the germline ends. This CDR3 has 15 amino acids. CDR3 sequence reads: CASSYPPRAGNTIYF. The CDR3 DNA sequence: TGTGCCAGCAGTTACCCTCCCAGGGCCGGAAACACCATATATTTT.

The chain links TRBV29-1 to TRBJ2-7; D is perhaps TRBD1 (8 bases). The CDR3 is made up of 14 amino acids. The germline V and J ends were trimmed by 7 bases and 0 bases, with 16 bases remaining between them. CDR1 is SQVTM and CDR2 is ANQGSEA in the germline V gene. The CDR3 sequence is CSGLDREGSYEQYF. DNA for the CDR3: TGCAGCGGGCTGGACAGGGAGGGCTCCTACGAGCAGTACTTC.

This chain connects TRBV5-1 to TRBJ2-7; weak D call: TRBD1 (5 bases). The V end was cut by 4 bases, the J end by 0 bases, with 8 bases between. The CDR3 spans 13 residues. CDR1 is SGHRS, CDR2 YFSETQ, per germline. CDR3 residues: CASSRQSSYEQYF. DNA for the CDR3: TGCGCCAGCAGCCGACAGAGCTCCTACGAGCAGTACTTC.

J is TRBJ1-5 and V is TRBV28, with a possible D match to TRBD1 (5 bases). CDR1 and CDR2 from the germline V gene are MDHEN and SYDVKM. V was pared by 11 bases and J by 1 base, with 9 bases between. The CDR3 length is 12 residues. The CDR3 is CAAGQSNQPQHF. The CDR3 DNA is TGTGCCGCAGGGCAAAGCAATCAGCCCCAGCATTTT.

CDR3 loop: CASSHGTGFTYEQYF. The CDR3 DNA sequence: TGTGCCAGCAGCCACGGGACAGGGTTTACCTACGAGCAGTACTTC. This chain connects TRBV14 to TRBJ2-7; 9 nucleotides agree with TRBD1. J lost 2 bases, V lost 3 bases, and 5 bases had no gene match. The CDR3 length is 15 residues. Germline CDR1 SGHDN, CDR2 FVKESK.

The genes are TRBV27 and TRBJ2-5; tentative D call: TRBD2 (6 bases). V dropped 3 bases and J dropped 6 bases, with 20 bases sitting between them. Germline V gene data show CDR1 as MNHEY and CDR2 as SMNVEV (reference sequence). This CDR3 is built from 16 residues. CDR3 protein: CASSFLLWGERQTQYF. For the CDR3, the DNA is TGTGCCAGCAGTTTTTTATTGTGGGGGGAGAGGCAGACCCAGTACTTC.

V is TRBV15 and J is TRBJ1-2; D unclear. Germline values: CDR1 LNHNV, CDR2 YYDKDF (reference sequence). V lost 3 bases and J lost 0, with 8 bases in between. This CDR3 region has 14 residues. This chain's CDR3 is CATSRGSTNYGYTF. The CDR3 DNA sequence: TGTGCCACCAGCAGGGGCAGCACTAACTATGGCTACACCTTC.

This chain joins TRBV9 and TRBJ2-3, with D hard to call. V was clipped by 0 bases and J by 3 bases, with 11 bases between them. CDR3 length: 15 amino acids. CDR1 SGDLS and CDR2 YYNGEE come from the germline V gene. CDR3 sequence reads: CASSVVGLRTDTQYF. CDR3 nucleotide sequence: TGTGCCAGCAGCGTAGTGGGCCTAAGAACAGATACGCAGTATTTT.